Listed below are T cell receptor beta chains from one sample, sequenced in a study of molecular identifiers for immune sequencing clone quantification. Via MiXCR, TCRdb re-called the PCR reads, giving one row per CDR3 protein. The profile shows about 640,000 distinct CDR3 sequences, about 20% of them singletons. Sequencing was done on a sample of naive CD8+ T cells from blood, with Jurkat cell RNA spiked in. These receptor sequences come from a human donor in good health. Some libraries in this study had Jurkat cell RNA spiked in. CDR3s include the opening cysteine and the closing phenylalanine or tryptophan. A D gene is named only where the DNA matches it firmly. Some rows have no size entry. The others give once, few or many, or a class for an expanded clone.

D gene	clone size	V gene	J gene	CDR3 protein	CDR3 DNA
.	.	TRBV7-9	TRBJ2-7	CTSSLASAYEQYF	TGTACCAGCAGCTTGGCCAGCGCCTACGAGCAGTACTTC
.	.	TRBV5-6	TRBJ1-3	CASSLLGIGNTIYF	TGTGCCAGCAGCTTGCTTGGGATTGGAAACACCATATATTTT
.	many	TRBV5-1	TRBJ2-5	CASFDYEATGEAVRRETQYF	TGCGCCAGCTTTGATTATGAAGCGACAGGCGAGGCCGTAAGGCGAGAGACCCAGTACTTC
.	few	TRBV9	TRBJ1-6	CASSGGEGSRNSPLHF	TGTGCCAGCAGCGGCGGAGAGGGATCTCGCAATTCACCCCTCCACTTT
.	many	TRBV7-9	TRBJ2-5	CASSLSLGVPSGIETQYF	TGTGCCAGCAGCCTTAGTCTTGGAGTCCCCTCGGGGATCGAGACCCAGTACTTC
.	.	TRBV19	TRBJ1-3	CVSSIPSIPPHGGPGNTTYF	TGTGTCAGTAGTATACCTTCAATTCCCCCACACGGAGGGCCTGGAAACACCACATATTTT
.	many	TRBV9	TRBJ1-1	CASSVEGAGTEAFF	TGTGCCAGCAGCGTAGAAGGGGCAGGCACTGAAGCTTTCTTT
.	many	TRBV5-5	TRBJ1-1	CASSFGTNTEAFF	TGTGCCAGCAGCTTTGGGACAAACACTGAAGCTTTCTTT
TRBD1	many	TRBV7-2	TRBJ1-4	CASSPQGPNEKLFF	TGTGCCAGCAGCCCACAGGGGCCGAATGAAAAACTGTTTTTT
.	.	TRBV12-3/TRBV12-4	TRBJ2-3	CAGTILTTDTQYF	TGTGCCGGCACCATCCTTACAACAGATACGCAGTATTTT
.	few	TRBV4-1	TRBJ2-7	CASSQETFPGYEQYF	TGCGCCAGCAGCCAAGAAACCTTCCCGGGGTACGAGCAGTACTTC
.	many	TRBV29-1	TRBJ2-3	CSVELFTESTDTQYF	TGCAGCGTTGAATTATTTACAGAAAGCACAGATACGCAGTATTTT
TRBD1	.	TRBV9	TRBJ1-5	CASSVGGGTDQPQHF	TGTGCCAGCAGCGTTGGAGGGGGCACGGATCAGCCCCAGCATTTT
TRBD1	few	TRBV19	TRBJ1-5	CASSIGDRGISNQPQHF	TGTGCCAGTAGTATCGGGGACAGGGGGATTAGCAATCAGCCCCAGCATTTT
TRBD2	.	TRBV12-5	TRBJ2-1	CASGFFIRTSGYNEQFF	TGTGCTAGTGGTTTCTTTATACGGACTAGCGGATACAATGAGCAGTTCTTC
TRBD2	many	TRBV9	TRBJ2-6	CASSVESGRSSGANVLTF	TGTGCCAGCAGCGTAGAGTCCGGGAGGAGCTCTGGGGCCAACGTCCTGACTTTC
.	few	TRBV11-2	TRBJ2-1	CASSLGVLLYNEQFF	TGTGCCAGCAGCTTAGGGGTCCTCCTCTACAATGAGCAGTTCTTC
.	.	TRBV6-1	TRBJ2-1	CASIGVAYNEQFF	TGTGCCAGCATCGGGGTCGCCTACAATGAGCAGTTCTTC
TRBD1	many	TRBV27	TRBJ1-1	CASSWTGAVGTEAFF	TGTGCCAGCAGTTGGACAGGGGCGGTGGGCACTGAAGCTTTCTTT
TRBD1	few	TRBV24-1	TRBJ2-1	CATSDGTGAGASYNEQFF	TGTGCCACCAGTGACGGGACAGGGGCCGGGGCGTCCTACAATGAGCAGTTCTTC
TRBD1	many	TRBV7-2	TRBJ2-7	CASAGTGGNEQYF	TGTGCCAGTGCCGGGACAGGGGGCAACGAGCAGTACTTC
.	many	TRBV30	TRBJ2-7	CAWSVTSSYEQYF	TGTGCCTGGAGTGTAACCAGCTCCTACGAGCAGTACTTC
.	many	TRBV20-1	TRBJ1-4	CSARPDIGEKLFF	TGCAGTGCTAGGCCAGACATCGGCGAAAAACTGTTTTTT
.	few	TRBV13	TRBJ2-7	CASSSHEWGDEQYF	TGTGCCAGCAGCTCCCACGAATGGGGCGACGAGCAGTACTTC
.	many	TRBV7-6	TRBJ1-1	CASSSADGTNTEAFF	TGTGCCAGCAGCTCCGCGGACGGGACAAACACTGAAGCTTTCTTT
TRBD1	many	TRBV7-6	TRBJ2-5	CASHQGVGETQYF	TGTGCCTCCCACCAGGGGGTAGGAGAGACCCAGTACTTC
TRBD1	few	TRBV20-1	TRBJ1-5	CSAGRTGVPYSNQPQHF	TGCAGTGCTGGAAGGACAGGGGTCCCCTATAGCAATCAGCCCCAGCATTTT
.	many	TRBV20-1	TRBJ2-7	CSARDQGLSTYEQYF	TGCAGTGCTAGAGATCAGGGTTTGAGCACCTACGAGCAGTACTTC
.	many	TRBV6-5	TRBJ1-1	CASSYSIQGRTEAFF	TGTGCCAGCAGTTACTCGATCCAGGGACGCACTGAAGCTTTCTTT
TRBD2	many	TRBV20-1	TRBJ2-3	CSTPRRLGGGVRSPTDTQYF	TGCAGTACACCCCGGAGGTTGGGGGGGGGGGTTCGTTCGCCCACAGATACGCAGTATTTT
.	.	TRBV21-1	TRBJ2-7	CASNRQGNHEQYF	TGTGCCAGCAATCGGCAGGGTAACCACGAGCAGTACTTC
TRBD1	many	TRBV10-3	TRBJ2-7	CAISESGQGAWYEQYF	TGTGCCATCAGTGAGTCGGGACAGGGGGCTTGGTACGAGCAGTACTTC
TRBD2	few	TRBV11-2	TRBJ2-7	CASSLGLAGVLEQYF	TGTGCCAGCAGCTTGGGACTAGCGGGAGTGTTGGAGCAGTACTTC
.	.	TRBV6-5	TRBJ2-3	CASSIRITDTQYF	TGTGCCAGCAGTATCAGGATAACAGATACGCAGTATTTT
TRBD1	.	TRBV7-9	TRBJ1-6	CASSSSTGPNSPLHF	TGTGCCAGCAGCTCTTCGACAGGGCCCAATTCACCCCTCCACTTT
.	many	TRBV29-1	TRBJ2-7	CSVVPGTHYEQYF	TGCAGCGTCGTCCCCGGGACTCATTACGAGCAGTACTTC
.	many	TRBV2	TRBJ2-7	CASSFHRPDEQYF	TGTGCCAGCAGTTTCCACCGCCCGGACGAGCAGTACTTC
TRBD2	many	TRBV7-6	TRBJ2-3	CASSLELAGGPDTQYF	TGTGCCAGCAGCTTAGAGCTAGCGGGAGGGCCAGATACGCAGTATTTT
TRBD2	.	TRBV7-4	TRBJ2-1	CASSLARGLAYNEQFF	TGTGCCAGCAGCTTAGCGCGGGGGTTGGCATACAATGAGCAGTTCTTC
.	.	TRBV10-1	TRBJ2-7	CASSATNPYEQYF	TGCGCCAGCAGCGCGACTAACCCCTACGAGCAGTACTTC
TRBD1	many	TRBV7-3	TRBJ1-1	CASSSPRGHTEAFF	TGTGCCAGCAGCAGTCCGAGGGGGCACACTGAAGCTTTCTTT
TRBD1	.	TRBV4-3	TRBJ2-7	CASSQDLGQGAFEQYF	TGCGCCAGCAGCCAAGATCTCGGACAGGGGGCTTTCGAGCAGTACTTC
.	many	TRBV5-6	TRBJ2-3	CASSFAGGGLSTDTQYF	TGTGCCAGCAGCTTCGCCGGCGGGGGCCTCAGCACAGATACGCAGTATTTT
TRBD2	many	TRBV2	TRBJ2-5	CASSEPPGLAGGETQYF	TGTGCCAGCAGTGAACCACCGGGACTAGCGGGAGGAGAGACCCAGTACTTC
.	many	TRBV19	TRBJ2-7	CASSIGPPAYEQYF	TGTGCCAGTAGTATAGGGCCCCCGGCCTACGAGCAGTACTTC
.	few	TRBV19	TRBJ2-1	CASSSEGTYNEQFF	TGTGCCAGTAGTTCGGAGGGGACCTACAATGAGCAGTTCTTC
.	many	TRBV7-6	TRBJ2-7	CASTPERGGYEQYF	TGTGCCAGCACCCCAGAACGTGGCGGCTACGAGCAGTACTTC
.	.	TRBV7-9	TRBJ1-2	CACDSETINYGYTF	TGTGCCTGCGACAGTGAAACGATTAACTATGGCTACACCTTC
.	once	TRBV5-4	TRBJ2-1	CASSLPPVGGGRFGEQFF	TGTGCCAGCAGCTTGCCACCAGTTGGAGGTGGGCGGTTTGGAGAGCAGTTCTTC
TRBD1	many	TRBV19	TRBJ2-6	CASRTETGVGANVLTF	TGTGCCAGTAGGACCGAAACAGGGGTCGGGGCCAACGTCCTGACTTTC
TRBD2	many	TRBV5-1	TRBJ2-3	CASSMTSGSGTDTQYF	TGCGCCAGCAGCATGACTAGCGGGAGTGGCACAGATACGCAGTATTTT
.	few	TRBV14	TRBJ1-1	CASSQGRSTEALF	TGTGCCAGCAGCCAAGGCAGGAGTACTGAAGCTCTCTTT
.	many	TRBV2	TRBJ1-4	CASSTGDVNEKLFF	TGTGCCAGCAGTACCGGGGACGTGAATGAAAAACTGTTTTTT
.	many	TRBV20-1	TRBJ1-1	CSARDRRAPRNTEAFF	TGCAGTGCTAGAGATAGGCGTGCTCCTAGGAACACTGAAGCTTTCTTT
.	.	TRBV12-3/TRBV12-4	TRBJ1-5	CASSPVGDQPQHF	TGTGCCAGCAGTCCAGTGGGGGATCAGCCCCAGCATTTT
.	many	TRBV20-1	TRBJ2-7	CSARDLSAEREQYF	TGCAGTGCTAGAGATCTGTCCGCGGAAAGGGAGCAGTACTTC
.	.	TRBV10-3	TRBJ2-7	CAISGGQGGDEQYF	TGTGCCATCAGTGGGGGGCAGGGGGGTGATGAGCAGTACTTC
.	few	TRBV19	TRBJ1-5	CASSRSRRAGNQPQHF	TGTGCCAGTAGTCGCTCCCGACGGGCCGGCAATCAGCCCCAGCATTTT
TRBD1	many	TRBV4-3	TRBJ1-6	CASSQVGQGRSPLHF	TGCGCCAGCAGCCAAGTGGGACAGGGTCGTTCACCCCTCCACTTT